In this sample, the clone carrying this T cell receptor (beta chain) turned up once. Its antigen is as yet unknown. The entry originates in a study of CD8+ T cells in alopecia areata. Study information: Treated patients were given 5 to 10 mg oral tofacitinib twice daily. Tofacitinib therapy took 6 to 18 months; 6 months off drug came after. Study-level results: Normal skin's resident alphabeta T cells are sequenced alongside lesional scalp T cells. Lesional tissue from the scalp (especially in alopecia totalis/universalis) showed higher clonality than normal scalp.

The V end was cut by 1 base, the J end by 0 bases, with 9 bases between. This CDR3 spans 15 amino acids. CDR1 is SGHTA and CDR2 is FQGNSA in the germline V gene. Extracted RNA was reverse transcribed into cDNA, the sequencing template. The table came from immunoSEQ multiplex PCR; TCRdb's copy has only in-frame clones and leaves some out. The repertoire consists of hundreds of thousands of clones, with roughly 57% occurring once and the leading ten covering over 0.4%. The origin of this receptor is a human donor with alopecia areata. The chain has TRBV7-2 and TRBJ1-1; no reliable D call. The starting material was CD4+ T cells sorted from blood, obtained at week 0. CDR3 loop: CASSLEVTLNTEAFF. In DNA, the CDR3 is TGTGCCAGCAGCTTAGAAGTGACTTTGAACACTGAAGCTTTCTTT.